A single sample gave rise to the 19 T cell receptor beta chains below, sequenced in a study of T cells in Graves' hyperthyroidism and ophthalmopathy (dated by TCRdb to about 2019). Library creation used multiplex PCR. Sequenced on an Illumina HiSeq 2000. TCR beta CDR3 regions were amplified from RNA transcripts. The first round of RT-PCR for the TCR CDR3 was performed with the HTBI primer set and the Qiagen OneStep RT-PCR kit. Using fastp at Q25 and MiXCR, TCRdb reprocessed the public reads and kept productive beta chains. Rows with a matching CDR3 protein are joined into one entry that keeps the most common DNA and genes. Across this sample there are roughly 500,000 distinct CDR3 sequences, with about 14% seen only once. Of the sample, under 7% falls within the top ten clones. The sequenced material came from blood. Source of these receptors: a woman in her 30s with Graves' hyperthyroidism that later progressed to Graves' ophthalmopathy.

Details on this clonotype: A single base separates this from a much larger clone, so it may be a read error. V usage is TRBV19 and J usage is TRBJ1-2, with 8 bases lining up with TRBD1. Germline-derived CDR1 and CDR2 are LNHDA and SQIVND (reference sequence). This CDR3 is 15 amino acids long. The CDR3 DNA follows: TGTGCCATTAGTCCTTGGACAGGGCGCCTGGGAGGCTACACCTTC. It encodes CAISPWTGRLGGYTF.

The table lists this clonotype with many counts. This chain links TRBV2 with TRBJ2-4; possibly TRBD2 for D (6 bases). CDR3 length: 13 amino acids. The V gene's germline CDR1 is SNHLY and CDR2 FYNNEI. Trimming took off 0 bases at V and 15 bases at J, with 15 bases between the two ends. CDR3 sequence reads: CASSEASVSAGYF. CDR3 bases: TGTGCCAGCAGTGAAGCTAGTGTCTCAGCGGGGTACTTC.

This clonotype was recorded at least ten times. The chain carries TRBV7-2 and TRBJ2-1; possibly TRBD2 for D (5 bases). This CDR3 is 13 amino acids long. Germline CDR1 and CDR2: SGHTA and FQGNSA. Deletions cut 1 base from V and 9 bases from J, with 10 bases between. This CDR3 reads CASSLVGGGEQFF. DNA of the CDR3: TGTGCCAGCAGCTTAGTAGGAGGAGGTGAGCAGTTCTTC.

CDR3 nucleotides: TGTGCCAGCAGCTTAGCGGGAGTAGACTACAATGAGCAGTTCTTC. It codes for CASSLAGVDYNEQFF. The chain combines TRBV7-9 with TRBJ2-1; maybe TRBD2 (5 bases). CDR3 length equals 15 residues. The germline V gene has CDR1 SEHNR and CDR2 FQNEAQ (reference sequence). Trimming took off 0 bases at V and 3 bases at J, with 9 bases between the two ends.

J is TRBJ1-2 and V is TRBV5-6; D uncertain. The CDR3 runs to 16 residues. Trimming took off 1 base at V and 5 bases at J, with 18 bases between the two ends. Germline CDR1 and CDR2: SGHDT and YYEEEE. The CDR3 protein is CASSLSASLGIYGYTF. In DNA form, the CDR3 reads TGTGCCAGCAGCTTGTCGGCGTCACTCGGTATATATGGCTACACCTTC.

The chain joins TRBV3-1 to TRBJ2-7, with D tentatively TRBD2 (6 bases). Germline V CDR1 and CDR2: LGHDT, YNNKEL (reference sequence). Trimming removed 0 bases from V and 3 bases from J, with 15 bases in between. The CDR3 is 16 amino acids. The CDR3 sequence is CASSQDPGTSVYEQYF. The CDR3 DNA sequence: TGTGCCAGCAGCCAAGATCCAGGGACTTCTGTCTACGAGCAGTACTTC.

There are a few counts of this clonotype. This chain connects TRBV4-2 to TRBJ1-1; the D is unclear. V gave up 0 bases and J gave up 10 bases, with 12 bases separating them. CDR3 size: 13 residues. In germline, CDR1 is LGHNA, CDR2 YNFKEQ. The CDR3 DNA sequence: TGTGCCAGCAGCCAAGATGGTGTCGTGGGAGCTTTCTTT. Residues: CASSQDGVVGAFF.

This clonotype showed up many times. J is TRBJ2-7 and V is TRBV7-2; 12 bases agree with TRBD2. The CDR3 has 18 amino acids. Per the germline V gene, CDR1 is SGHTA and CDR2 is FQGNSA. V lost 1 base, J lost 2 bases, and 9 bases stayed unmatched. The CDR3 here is CASSLVGLAGGLAYEQYF. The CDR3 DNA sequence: TGTGCCAGCAGCTTAGTAGGGCTAGCGGGAGGGCTGGCCTACGAGCAGTACTTC.

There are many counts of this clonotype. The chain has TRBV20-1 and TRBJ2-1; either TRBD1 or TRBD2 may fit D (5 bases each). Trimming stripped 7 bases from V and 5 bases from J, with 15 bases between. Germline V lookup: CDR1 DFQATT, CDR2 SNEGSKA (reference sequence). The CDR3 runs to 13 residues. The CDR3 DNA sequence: TGCAGTGGATTTCGGGACCAAGACAATGAGCAGTTCTTC. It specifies CSGFRDQDNEQFF.

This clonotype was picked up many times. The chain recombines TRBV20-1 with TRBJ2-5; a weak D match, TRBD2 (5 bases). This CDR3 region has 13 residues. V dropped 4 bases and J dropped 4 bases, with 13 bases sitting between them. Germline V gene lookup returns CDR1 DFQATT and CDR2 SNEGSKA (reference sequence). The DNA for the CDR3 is TGCAGTGCTATGGTCCCAGGAGGAGAGACCCAGTACTTC. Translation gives CSAMVPGGETQYF.

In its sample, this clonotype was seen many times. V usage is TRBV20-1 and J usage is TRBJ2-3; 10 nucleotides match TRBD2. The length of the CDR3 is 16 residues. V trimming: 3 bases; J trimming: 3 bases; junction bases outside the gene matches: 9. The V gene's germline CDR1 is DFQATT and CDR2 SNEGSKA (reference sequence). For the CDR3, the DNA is TGCAGTGCTAGGGCTCTAGCGGGAGTTGGTACAGATACGCAGTATTTT. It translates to CSARALAGVGTDTQYF.

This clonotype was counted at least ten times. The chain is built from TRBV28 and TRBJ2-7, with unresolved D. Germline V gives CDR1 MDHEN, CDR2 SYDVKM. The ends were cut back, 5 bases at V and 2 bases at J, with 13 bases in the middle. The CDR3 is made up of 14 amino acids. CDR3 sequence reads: CASSRDFGAYEQYF. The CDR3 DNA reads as TGTGCCAGCAGTCGCGACTTCGGAGCCTACGAGCAGTACTTC.

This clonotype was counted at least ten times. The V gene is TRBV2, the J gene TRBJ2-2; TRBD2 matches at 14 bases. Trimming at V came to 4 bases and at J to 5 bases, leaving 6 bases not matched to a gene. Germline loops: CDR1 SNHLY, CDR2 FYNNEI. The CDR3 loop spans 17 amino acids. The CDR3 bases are TGTGCCAGCAGTGGGACTAGCGGGAGGCCGGGTACCGGGGAGCTGTTTTTT. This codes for CASSGTSGRPGTGELFF. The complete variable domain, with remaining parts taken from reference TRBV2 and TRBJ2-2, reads EPEVTQTPSHQVTQMGQEVILRCVPISNHLYFYWYRQILGQKVEFLVSFYNNEISEKSEIFDDQFSVERPDGSNFTLKIRSTKLEDSAMYFCASSGTSGRPGTGELFFGEGSRLTVL.

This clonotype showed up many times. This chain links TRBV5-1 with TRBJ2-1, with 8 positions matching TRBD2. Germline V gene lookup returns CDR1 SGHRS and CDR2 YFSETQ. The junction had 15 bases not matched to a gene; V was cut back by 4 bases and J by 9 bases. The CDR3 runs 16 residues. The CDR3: CASSRIAGNQDGEQFF. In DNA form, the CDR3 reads TGCGCCAGCAGCCGGATAGCGGGAAACCAGGATGGTGAGCAGTTCTTC.

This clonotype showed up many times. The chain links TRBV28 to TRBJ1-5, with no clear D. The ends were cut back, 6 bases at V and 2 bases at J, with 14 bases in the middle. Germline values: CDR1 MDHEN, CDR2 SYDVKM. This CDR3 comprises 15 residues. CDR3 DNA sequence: TGTGCCAGCAGCCCAGGTGGTGAAGGCAATCAGCCCCAGCATTTT. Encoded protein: CASSPGGEGNQPQHF.

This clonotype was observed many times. In nucleotides, the CDR3 is TGTGCCTGGAGTGTACTAGCAGGAGCTTTCTTT. As protein: CAWSVLAGAFF. The chain carries TRBV30 and TRBJ1-1; the D is unclear. With 0 bases removed from V and 10 bases from J, the gap between germline ends came to 9 bases. This CDR3 contains 11 residues. Looked up from germline, CDR1 is GTSNPN and CDR2 is SVGIG (reference sequence).

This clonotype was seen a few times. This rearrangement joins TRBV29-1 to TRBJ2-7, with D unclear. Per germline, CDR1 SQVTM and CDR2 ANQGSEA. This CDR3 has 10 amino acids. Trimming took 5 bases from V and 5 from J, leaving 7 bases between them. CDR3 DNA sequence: TGCAGCGTTAAGGGCCACGAGCAGTACTTC. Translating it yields CSVKGHEQYF.

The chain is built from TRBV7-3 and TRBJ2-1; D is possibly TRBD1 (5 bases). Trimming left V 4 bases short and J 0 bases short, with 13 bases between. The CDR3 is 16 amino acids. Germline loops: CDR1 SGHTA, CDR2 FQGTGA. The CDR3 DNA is TGTGCCAGCAGCTCGACTCACGACAGCTCCTACAATGAGCAGTTCTTC. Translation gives CASSSTHDSSYNEQFF.

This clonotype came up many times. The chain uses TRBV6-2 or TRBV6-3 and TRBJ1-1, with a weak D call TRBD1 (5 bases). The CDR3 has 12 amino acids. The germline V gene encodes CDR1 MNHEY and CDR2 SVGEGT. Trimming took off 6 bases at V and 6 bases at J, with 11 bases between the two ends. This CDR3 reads CASSRVIAEAFF. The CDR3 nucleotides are TGTGCCAGCAGCAGGGTTATCGCTGAAGCTTTCTTT.